This TCR beta chain originates from a study of cytomegalovirus exposure and HLA in healthy donors. Study overall: In a later analysis, it was reported that the roughly 120 validation repertoires had been produced on the same platform as the roughly 700 repertoires belonging to the first cohort. Overall study results and limits: In vitro, a few CMV-associated chains proved specific for CMV antigens. The study put about 180 TCR beta chains on its list as cytomegalovirus-associated. The classifier reportedly diagnosed cytomegalovirus status with high sensitivity and specificity.

Some clones are missing from TCRdb's copy, which holds only in-frame ones; the method was immunoSEQ multiplex PCR. The table has 170,000 or so clones, 65% to 85% seen once. In its sample, this clone was seen once. The antigen remains unidentified. This CDR3 has 14 residues. CDR1 and CDR2 (germline): MNHEY, SMNVEV (reference sequence). Trimming stripped 6 bases from V and 1 base from J, with 11 bases between. The sequence derives from a woman under 30 in good health and CMV-seropositive. This sequence joins TRBV27 and TRBJ2-3, with D possibly matching TRBD1 (6 bases). Material for sequencing was PBMCs. CDR3 residues: CASSPPGGTDTQYF. CDR3 sequence (DNA): TGTGCCAGCAGCCCCCCAGGGGGCACAGATACGCAGTATTTT.